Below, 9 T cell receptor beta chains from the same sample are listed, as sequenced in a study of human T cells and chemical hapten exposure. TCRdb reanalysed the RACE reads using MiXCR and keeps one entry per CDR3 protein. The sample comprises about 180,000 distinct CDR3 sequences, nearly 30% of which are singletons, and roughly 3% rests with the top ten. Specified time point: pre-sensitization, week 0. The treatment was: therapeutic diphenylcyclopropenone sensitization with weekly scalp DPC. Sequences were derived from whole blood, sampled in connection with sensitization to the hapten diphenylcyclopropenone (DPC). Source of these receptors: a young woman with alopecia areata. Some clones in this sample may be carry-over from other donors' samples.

This chain's CDR3 is CASSLPAENYEQYF. The DNA of the CDR3 is TGTGCCAGCAGTTTACCGGCAGAAAATTACGAGCAGTACTTC. The V call is TRBV28, the J call TRBJ2-7; D ambiguous. Trimming removed 2 bases at V and 4 bases at J, with 12 bases between. This CDR3 has 14 amino acids. Looked up from germline, CDR1 is MDHEN and CDR2 is SYDVKM.

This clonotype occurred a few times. CDR3 bases: TGCAGCGTACAGGAGGGGGACACTGAAGCTTTCTTT. As protein: CSVQEGDTEAFF. The chain carries TRBV29-1 and TRBJ1-1; D may be TRBD1 (6 bases). Looked up from germline, CDR1 is SQVTM and CDR2 is ANQGSEA. The length of the CDR3 is 12 residues. Trimming pared 6 bases from V and 3 bases from J, leaving 11 bases between.

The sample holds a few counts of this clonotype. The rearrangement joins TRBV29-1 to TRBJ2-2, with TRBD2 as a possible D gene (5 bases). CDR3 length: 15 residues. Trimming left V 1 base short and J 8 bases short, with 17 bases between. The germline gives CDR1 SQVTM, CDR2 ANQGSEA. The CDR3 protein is CSVEVFRGPVGELFF. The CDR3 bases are TGCAGCGTTGAAGTCTTTCGGGGTCCGGTGGGGGAGCTGTTTTTT.

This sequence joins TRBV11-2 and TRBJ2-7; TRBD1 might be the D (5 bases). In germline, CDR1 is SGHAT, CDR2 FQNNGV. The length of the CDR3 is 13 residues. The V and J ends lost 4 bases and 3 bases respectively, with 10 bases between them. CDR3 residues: CASSYRLGYEQYF. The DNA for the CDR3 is TGTGCCAGCAGCTACAGGTTAGGCTACGAGCAGTACTTC.

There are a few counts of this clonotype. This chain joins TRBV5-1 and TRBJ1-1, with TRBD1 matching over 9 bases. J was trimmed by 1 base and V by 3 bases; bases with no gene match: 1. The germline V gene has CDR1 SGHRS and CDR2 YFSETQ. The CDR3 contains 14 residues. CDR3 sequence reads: CASSWDRANTEAFF. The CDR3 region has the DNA TGCGCCAGCAGCTGGGACAGGGCGAACACTGAAGCTTTCTTT.

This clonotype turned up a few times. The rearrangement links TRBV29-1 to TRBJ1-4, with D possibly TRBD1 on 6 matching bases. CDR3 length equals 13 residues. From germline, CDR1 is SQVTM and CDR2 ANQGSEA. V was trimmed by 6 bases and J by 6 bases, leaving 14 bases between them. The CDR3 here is CSVVLQGDEKLFF. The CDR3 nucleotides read TGCAGCGTGGTTTTACAGGGAGATGAAAAACTGTTTTTT.

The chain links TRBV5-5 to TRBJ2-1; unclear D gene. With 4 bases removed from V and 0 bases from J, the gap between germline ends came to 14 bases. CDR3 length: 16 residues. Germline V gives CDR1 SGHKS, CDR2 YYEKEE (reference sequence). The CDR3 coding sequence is TGTGCCAGCAGCCCCGCCGACGGTAGCTCCTACAATGAGCAGTTCTTC. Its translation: CASSPADGSSYNEQFF.

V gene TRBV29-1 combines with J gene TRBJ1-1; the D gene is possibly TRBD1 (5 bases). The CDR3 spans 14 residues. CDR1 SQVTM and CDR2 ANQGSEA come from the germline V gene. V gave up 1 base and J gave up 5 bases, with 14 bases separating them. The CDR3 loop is CSVEVGGGGTEAFF. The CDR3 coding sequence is TGCAGCGTTGAAGTCGGCGGGGGAGGGACTGAAGCTTTCTTT.

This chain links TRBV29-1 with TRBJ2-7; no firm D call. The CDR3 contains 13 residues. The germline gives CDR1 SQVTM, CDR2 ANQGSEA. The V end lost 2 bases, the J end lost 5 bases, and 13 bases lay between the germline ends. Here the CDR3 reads CSVEKTSRNEQYF. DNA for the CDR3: TGCAGCGTTGAAAAAACCTCCCGTAACGAGCAGTACTTC.